One sample yielded the 18 T cell receptor beta chains listed below, sequenced in a study of CD8+ T cells in alopecia areata. Sample treatment: oral pan-JAK inhibitor, 5-10 mg twice daily. cDNA reverse transcribed from extracted RNA served as the sequencing template. Generated by immunoSEQ multiplex PCR, the TCRdb table keeps only in-frame clones and is missing some. The table records around 100,000 clones, about 40% of them present only once. This material consisted of CD8+ T cells sorted from blood, taken at week 24, from a patient treated with tofacitinib. The receptors originated from a human donor with alopecia areata.

This clone has just a few counts. The rearrangement uses TRBV7-7 and TRBJ2-1; the D is unclear. CDR1 and CDR2 (germline): SSHAT, FNYEAQ (reference sequence). The CDR3 has 11 residues. V lost 11 bases, J lost 8 bases, and 13 bases lay in between. The CDR3 DNA sequence: TGTGCCGCTCCTGGTTCGGATGAGCAGTTCTTC. Its protein product is CAAPGSDEQFF.

The rearrangement joins TRBV11-2 to TRBJ1-1; D call uncertain. The V gene's germline CDR1 is SGHAT and CDR2 FQNNGV. This CDR3 comprises 14 residues. The V end lost 1 base, the J end lost 7 bases, and 13 bases lay between the germline ends. CDR3 nucleotide sequence: TGTGCCAGCAGCTTAGGAGGAACTTATCTTGAAGCTTTCTTT. This translates into CASSLGGTYLEAFF.

This clone came up a few times. The rearrangement joins TRBV5-1 to TRBJ2-3; TRBD2 matches 15 bases. The CDR3 has 17 amino acids. Trimming removed 3 bases from V and 2 bases from J; junction bases left unmatched: 4. Germline CDR1 reads SGHRS; CDR2 reads YFSETQ. The CDR3 region has the DNA TGCGCCAGCAGCTCCGGGACTAGCGGGAGGTTCACAGATACGCAGTATTTT. Protein: CASSSGTSGRFTDTQYF.

The gene calls are TRBV29-1 and TRBJ2-6; D not resolved. Trimming shortened V by 6 bases and J by 0 bases, and 9 bases separated the two germline ends. The CDR3 contains 14 residues. In germline, CDR1 is SQVTM, CDR2 ANQGSEA. CDR3 protein: CSVAGVSGANVLTF. CDR3 coding DNA: TGCAGCGTGGCAGGTGTCTCTGGGGCCAACGTCCTGACTTTC.

The gene calls are TRBV2 and TRBJ2-7; D is unresolved. The CDR3 spans 13 residues. Germline CDR1 SNHLY, CDR2 FYNNEI. V lost 6 bases to trimming and J lost 3 bases, with 12 bases between them. The CDR3 DNA reads as TGTGCCAGCAGGGAACGGCCTGACTACGAGCAGTACTTC. This translates into CASRERPDYEQYF.

Details on this clone: Other DNA sequences in this sample translate to the same CDR3. The gene calls are TRBV11-2 and TRBJ2-5; 12 bases are a match to TRBD2. Per the germline V gene, CDR1 is SGHAT and CDR2 is FQNNGV. The CDR3 spans 13 residues. Unmatched junction bases numbered 6, after V lost 11 bases and J lost 5 bases. CDR3: CASSGRVWETQYF. The CDR3 DNA follows: TGTGCCTCTAGCGGGAGGGTATGGGAGACCCAGTACTTC.

V is TRBV7-6 and J is TRBJ2-1; a possible D gene is TRBD1 (5 bases). Looked up from germline, CDR1 is SGHVS and CDR2 is FNYEAQ. The CDR3 covers 15 residues. Trimming removed 3 bases at V and 2 bases at J, with 11 bases between. The CDR3 reads CASSFLGEPYNEQFF. The DNA for the CDR3 is TGTGCCAGCAGCTTTCTAGGGGAACCCTACAATGAGCAGTTCTTC.

V and J are TRBV7-7 and TRBJ2-5; 7 nucleotides line up with TRBD2. Germline lookup yields CDR1 SSHAT and CDR2 FNYEAQ (reference sequence). The CDR3 consists of 15 residues. V shed 0 bases and J 0 bases; nucleotides not matched to a gene: 1. Here the CDR3 reads CASSLAGGYQETQYF. The CDR3 coding sequence is TGTGCCAGCAGCTTAGCGGGAGGGTACCAAGAGACCCAGTACTTC.

V gene TRBV29-1 combines with J gene TRBJ2-2; possible D gene TRBD1, 6 bases. The CDR3 is 16 residues long. Trimming left V 4 bases short and J 0 bases short, with 15 bases between. CDR1 is SQVTM, CDR2 ANQGSEA, per germline. CDR3 sequence reads: CSVVGHEGANTGELFF. The CDR3, as DNA: TGCAGCGTTGTAGGGCATGAGGGGGCGAACACCGGGGAGCTGTTTTTT.

The chain carries TRBV27 and TRBJ2-3; D call uncertain. Germline lookup yields CDR1 MNHEY and CDR2 SMNVEV (reference sequence). The CDR3 runs 11 residues. V lost 6 bases and J lost 8, with 9 bases in between. The CDR3, as DNA: TGTGCCAGCAGCAGCGAGGTTACGCAGTATTTT. This gives the protein CASSSEVTQYF.

This clone was seen a few times. This sequence joins TRBV15 and TRBJ2-6; D ambiguous. The germline gives CDR1 LNHNV, CDR2 YYDKDF (reference sequence). This CDR3 spans 15 amino acids. The V and J ends lost 0 bases and 3 bases respectively, with 6 bases between them. CDR3 sequence reads: CATSRDASGANVLTF. In DNA, the CDR3 is TGTGCCACCAGCAGAGATGCGAGTGGGGCCAACGTCCTGACTTTC.

The chain carries TRBV10-2 and TRBJ2-7, with 8 bases that match TRBD2. J was trimmed by 6 bases and V by 11 bases; bases with no gene match: 9. CDR1 is WSHSY and CDR2 is SAAADI in the germline V gene. The CDR3 is 12 residues long. In DNA form, the CDR3 reads TGCGCCTGCCTCCTGGCGGGGGGCGAGCAGTACTTC. It translates to CACLLAGGEQYF.

This clone appeared a few times. The same CDR3 arises from other DNA sequences in this sample as well. This chain joins TRBV27 and TRBJ1-5; D not resolved. The CDR3 is 14 residues long. CDR1 is MNHEY and CDR2 is SMNVEV in the germline V gene (reference sequence). The V end was cut by 2 bases, the J end by 0 bases, with 5 bases between. The CDR3 protein is CASSLRGSNQPQHF. The DNA of the CDR3 is TGTGCCAGCAGTTTACGGGGTAGCAATCAGCCCCAGCATTTT.

The chain has TRBV7-2 and TRBJ2-7; D remains ambiguous. Germline V gives CDR1 SGHTA, CDR2 FQGNSA. There are 15 residues in the CDR3. V dropped 5 bases and J dropped 7 bases, with 21 bases sitting between them. The CDR3 sequence: CASSPFVGPMGEQYF. The CDR3 bases are TGTGCCAGCAGCCCTTTCGTAGGCCCGATGGGAGAGCAGTACTTC.

The chain is built from TRBV10-3 and TRBJ1-1; D not resolved. V lost 0 bases and J lost 4, with 9 bases in between. CDR3 length: 14 amino acids. Per the germline V gene, CDR1 is ENHRY and CDR2 is SYGVKD. The CDR3 DNA reads as TGTGCCATCAGTGAGTCGGAGGAATTCACTGAAGCTTTCTTT. The encoded protein is CAISESEEFTEAFF.

V gene TRBV21-1 combines with J gene TRBJ1-2; no check of the table's D call, TRBD1, against the DNA was made. TRBV21-1 is assigned pseudogene status. CDR3 length: 14 residues. As DNA, the CDR3 is TGTGCCAGCAGCAAAGTTGAACAGGGGCATGGCTACACCTTC. Translation gives CASSKVEQGHGYTF.

CDR3 loop: CAIRDPGQVSYEQYF. The CDR3 bases are TGTGCCATCAGGGACCCGGGACAGGTCTCCTACGAGCAGTACTTC. The chain carries TRBV10-3 and TRBJ2-7; 8 bases map to TRBD1. Germline CDR1 and CDR2: ENHRY and SYGVKD. The junction had 7 bases not matched to a gene; V was cut back by 6 bases and J by 0 bases. The CDR3 contains 15 residues.

V and J are TRBV30 and TRBJ1-4; 12 nucleotides align to TRBD1. Unmatched junction bases numbered 1, after V lost 0 bases and J lost 8 bases. Germline values: CDR1 GTSNPN, CDR2 SVGIG (reference sequence). The CDR3 loop spans 14 amino acids. CDR3 nucleotide sequence: TGTGCCTGGAGTGTAGGGACAGGGGGCGAAAAACTGTTTTTT. Translated, it gives CAWSVGTGGEKLFF.